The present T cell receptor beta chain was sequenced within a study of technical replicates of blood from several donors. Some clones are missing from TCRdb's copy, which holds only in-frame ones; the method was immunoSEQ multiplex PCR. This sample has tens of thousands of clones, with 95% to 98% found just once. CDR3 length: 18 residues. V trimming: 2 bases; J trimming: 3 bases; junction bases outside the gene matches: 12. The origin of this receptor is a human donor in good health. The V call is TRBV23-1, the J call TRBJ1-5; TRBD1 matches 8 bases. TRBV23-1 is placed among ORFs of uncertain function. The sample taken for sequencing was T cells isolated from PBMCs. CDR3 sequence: CASSQTNPGQDYNQPQHF. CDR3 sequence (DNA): TGCGCCAGCAGTCAAACCAACCCGGGACAGGACTACAATCAGCCCCAGCATTTT.